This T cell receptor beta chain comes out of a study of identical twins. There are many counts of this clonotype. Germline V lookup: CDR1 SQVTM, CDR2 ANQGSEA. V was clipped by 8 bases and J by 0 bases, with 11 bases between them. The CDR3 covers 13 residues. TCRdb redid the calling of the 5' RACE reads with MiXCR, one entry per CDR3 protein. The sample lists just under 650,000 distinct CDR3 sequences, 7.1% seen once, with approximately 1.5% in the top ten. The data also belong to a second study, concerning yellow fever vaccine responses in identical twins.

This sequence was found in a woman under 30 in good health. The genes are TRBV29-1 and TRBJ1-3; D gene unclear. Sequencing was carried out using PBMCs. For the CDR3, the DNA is TGCAGCATTAAGATGAGCTCTGGAAACACCATATATTTT. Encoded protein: CSIKMSSGNTIYF.